This T cell receptor beta chain was identified in a study of CD8 T cells in Susac syndrome (dated by TCRdb to 2018 to 2020). Background on the whole study: Whether CD8+ T cell activation and differentiation in Susac syndrome was antigen driven was tested using repertoire sequencing. The clonality of the CD8+ T cell repertoire was compared across more than 9 healthy donors, around 14 Susac syndrome patients and roughly 15 multiple sclerosis patients.

RNA was extracted using the RNeasy kit, and roughly 0.5 to 1 microgram was reverse transcribed with random hexamers. The immunoSEQ multiplex PCR assay, covering 54 Vbeta and 13 Jbeta segments, was used to amplify TCR beta CDR3 regions. PCR amplification bias was corrected using a synthetic template baseline for primer optimization and computational correction. The study's own analysis went as follows. Reads were annotated to V, D and J genes per IMGT and analyzed with immunoSEQ Analyzer, keeping only productive sequences. Clonality was calculated as one minus the Shannon entropy normalized by log2 of the number of productive unique sequences. Public and private clones were assessed among the 100 most prevalent clones of each patient and control. Clones were defined as Susac-specific when absent from the healthy and MS cohorts, from approximately 970 published viral clones and from other ImmuneACCESS disease sequences. TCRdb itself trimmed the public reads at Q25 with fastp, ran MiXCR and retained productive beta chains. Rows are combined by CDR3 protein, so each entry shows the most common genes and DNA. TCRdb, not the authors, supplied the V and J calls. The sample table lists a few hundred thousand distinct CDR3 sequences, approximately 85% of them with a count of one. The top ten clones comprise roughly 0.11% of the sample.

Peripheral blood CD8+ and CD4+ T cells from healthy donors, Susac syndrome patients and multiple sclerosis patients were profiled using high-throughput TCR beta sequencing. Multiple sclerosis controls were treatment-naive patients with stable or active relapsing-remitting disease fulfilling revised McDonald criteria. Bulk CD8+ and CD4+ T cells were purified by magnetic negative isolation, whereas CD8+ TEMRA cells were enriched by FACS. Blood was collected in EDTA tubes and processed within 24 hours, with PBMCs isolated through density gradient centrifugation. PBMCs intended for TCR sequencing were frozen in liquid nitrogen and were later thawed in a 37 degrees C water bath. Purity of sorted or isolated CD4+, CD8+ and CD8+ TEMRA cells was at least 90%. Of note for this clonotype: The antigen it recognizes is unknown. The record has no base qualities; no much larger clone is one base away.

V gives up 9 bases and J gives up 4 bases, and the segment between their germline ends measures 10 bases. From the cysteine up to the phenylalanine, the CDR3 has a length of 12 residues. The entry retains the CDR3 DNA only, 36 bases that are in frame from base 1. The germline V gene encodes CDR1 LNHDA and CDR2 SQIVND (reference sequence). General conclusions and limits of the study: The number of individuals in the TCR sequencing and HLA analysis was acknowledged as relatively small.

Sequenced: CD8+ T cells from PBMCs. The chain employs TRBV19 and TRBJ2-1; the D gene is perhaps TRBD2, from 6 matching bases. The origin of this receptor is a human donor with multiple sclerosis. CDR3 reads: CASRDFYNEQFF. The bases read TGTGCCAGCAGGGACTTTTACAATGAGCAGTTCTTC.